A selection of T cell receptor beta chains follows, all from one sample in a study of blood T cell repertoires in COVID-19. Data came from immunoSEQ multiplex PCR; TCRdb stores just in-frame clones and leaves some out. Of fewer than 60,000 clones listed, approximately 75% were seen once; the top ten hold 25% to 40%. Material for sequencing was peripheral blood. Every receptor here comes from a man in his 60s with COVID-19, enrolled during active disease. The CDR3 runs from the conserved cysteine through the conserved F or W. The D gene is left open where the match is weak. Rows give clone size only sometimes, using once, few, many, or a class for an expanded clone.

TRBJ2-3 | NA | NA | 13 | TRBV10-3 | TGTGCCATCAGTGACAGGGGCAGGGATACGCAGTATTTT | CAISDRGRDTQYF
TRBJ2-3 | NA | NA | 13 | TRBV2 | TGTGCCAGCAGTGGTTCTAGCACAGATACGCAGTATTTT | CASSGSSTDTQYF
TRBJ2-7 | NA | NA | 12 | TRBV7-9 | TGTGCCAGCAGCTTCCTCCAGTACGAGCAGTACTTC | CASSFLQYEQYF
TRBJ2-7 | NA | NA | 14 | TRBV18 | TGTGCCAGCTCACCAATTTTCCGGGGAGACGAGCAGTACTTC | CASSPIFRGDEQYF
TRBJ2-2 | NA | NA | 18 | TRBV7-9 | TGTGCCAGCAGCTCCTACCAGGGTCTTGGGATTGACACCGGGGAGCTGTTTTTT | CASSSYQGLGIDTGELFF
TRBJ2-7 | NA | NA | 15 | TRBV21-1 | TGTGCCAGCAGCAAAGAAAGCAGGCCTCCCTACGAGCAGTACTTC | CASSKESRPPYEQYF
TRBJ1-1 | NA | NA | 13 | TRBV11-3 | TGTGCCAGCAGCTCGGGAATTTGGGCTGAAGCTTTCTTT | CASSSGIWAEAFF
TRBJ2-1 | NA | NA | 14 | TRBV27 | TGTGCCAGCAGTTTAGTGCAGGGGAACAATGAGCAGTTCTTC | CASSLVQGNNEQFF
TRBJ2-5 | NA | TRBD2 | 15 | TRBV20-1 | TGCAGTGCTAGTCGGCTAGCGGGAGGGAAGGAGACCCAGTACTTC | CSASRLAGGKETQYF
TRBJ2-6 | NA | NA | 20 | TRBV3-1/TRBV3-2 | TGTGCCAGCAGCCAAGATAGGGGCCCGGGACACGCCTCTGGGGCCAACGTCCTGACTTTC | CASSQDRGPGHASGANVLTF
TRBJ1-1 | NA | NA | 16 | TRBV9 | TGTGCCAGCAGCGTAGGGGGCGGGGTGGTGAACACTGAAGCTTTCTTT | CASSVGGGVVNTEAFF
TRBJ2-1 | NA | TRBD2 | 15 | TRBV2 | TGTGCCAGCAGTGATGCGCGGGAGACCTACAATGAGCAGTTCTTC | CASSDARETYNEQFF
TRBJ1-1 | NA | NA | 12 | TRBV12-3/TRBV12-4 | TGTGCCAGCAGTCGACAGTACACTGAAGCTTTCTTT | CASSRQYTEAFF
TRBJ1-1 | NA | NA | 11 | TRBV28 | TGTGCCAGCACCCTGGCAGGGCGGGCTTTCTTT | CASTLAGRAFF
TRBJ2-5 | NA | NA | 13 | TRBV15 | TGTGCCACCAGCACAGGGTACCAAGAGACCCAGTACTTC | CATSTGYQETQYF
TRBJ1-5 | NA | NA | 14 | TRBV5-6 | TGTGCCAGCAGCTTGGCAACAGGGAATCAGCCCCAGCATTTT | CASSLATGNQPQHF
TRBJ2-5 | NA | TRBD2 | 17 | TRBV5-1 | TGCGCCAGCAGCCCCCAAGGGAAGCGGGGGGGCGTTGAGACCCAGTACTTC | CASSPQGKRGGVETQYF
TRBJ1-6 | NA | NA | 14 | TRBV19 | TGTGCCAGTAGTATTGACAGAGAGAATTCACCCCTCCACTTT | CASSIDRENSPLHF
TRBJ2-1 | few | NA | 12 | TRBV7-9 | TGTGCCACCCCCGAGAGGGGGGGTGAGCAGTTCTTC | CATPERGGEQFF
TRBJ1-2 | NA | NA | 17 | TRBV10-2 | TGCGCCAGCAGTGAGTCTCAGTACAGGGACTATAACTATGGCTACACCTTC | CASSESQYRDYNYGYTF
TRBJ1-5 | NA | TRBD1 | 17 | TRBV5-3 | TGTGCCAGAAGCTGGGACAGGGGCGTGTATAGCAATCAGCCCCAGCATTTT | CARSWDRGVYSNQPQHF
TRBJ2-1 | NA | TRBD2 | 19 | TRBV19 | TGTGCCAGTAGTAGATTGACTAGCGGGAGGGGAAGCTCCTACAATGAGCAGTTCTTC | CASSRLTSGRGSSYNEQFF
TRBJ1-3 | once | NA | 17 | TRBV18 | TGTGCCAGCTCACCAGCCCCGGGGGGCTACTCTGGAAACACCATATATTTT | CASSPAPGGYSGNTIYF
TRBJ1-1 | NA | TRBD1 | 14 | TRBV13 | TGTGCCAGCAGCTTTGGACAGGGAATGGGTGAAGCTTTCTTT | CASSFGQGMGEAFF
TRBJ2-3 | NA | NA | 13 | TRBV5-1 | TGCGCCAGCAGCTCAGGGTTTTCAGATACGCAGTATTTT | CASSSGFSDTQYF
TRBJ1-1 | NA | NA | 13 | TRBV29-1 | TGCAGCGTTGAGAGTCGTGCCCTAGAGGGAGCTTTCTTT | CSVESRALEGAFF
TRBJ2-7 | NA | NA | 14 | TRBV18 | TGTGCCAGCTCACCTTACCGGGACTCCTACGAGCAGTACTTC | CASSPYRDSYEQYF